The T cell receptor (beta chain) described here comes from a study of blood T cell repertoires in COVID-19. Study details: Material from acute and convalescent COVID-19 was sourced from the United States, Italy and Spain.

Produced via immunoSEQ multiplex PCR; TCRdb's table is partial and in-frame only. The sample has approximately 200,000 clones; 86% are singletons. From germline, CDR1 is MGHRA and CDR2 YSYEKL. The CDR3 has 14 residues. V lost 1 base and J 3 bases, leaving 9 bases between the germline ends. The specimen was PBMCs or T cells enriched from blood (not recorded which). The V gene is TRBV4-1, the J gene TRBJ2-5; D is perhaps TRBD1 (5 bases). This TCR derives from a woman aged 30 to 39 who had recovered from COVID-19. This CDR3 is CASSQAFREETQYF. In DNA form, the CDR3 reads TGCGCCAGCAGCCAAGCTTTCAGGGAAGAGACCCAGTACTTC.